This paragraph covers one TCR beta chain sequence. The data were produced by immunoSEQ multiplex PCR, yet TCRdb's version contains in-frame clones alone and is incomplete. Of more than 80,000 clones in the sample, approximately 86% were seen once. The data belong to a study of blood T cell repertoires in COVID-19. On the study more broadly: PBMCs, B-cell-depleted T cells, or T cells were the source of the cDNA or gDNA that made up the material.

The CDR3 is 12 amino acids. The ends were cut back, 1 base at V and 6 bases at J, with 3 bases in the middle. Germline V gene lookup returns CDR1 LGHNA and CDR2 YNFKEQ. This chain connects TRBV4-2 to TRBJ2-2; D gene ambiguous. The sample was peripheral blood. This clonotype originated in an elderly man with acute or convalescent COVID-19. CDR3 in DNA: TGTGCCAGCAGCCAAGTCTCCGGGGAGCTGTTTTTT. It specifies CASSQVSGELFF.